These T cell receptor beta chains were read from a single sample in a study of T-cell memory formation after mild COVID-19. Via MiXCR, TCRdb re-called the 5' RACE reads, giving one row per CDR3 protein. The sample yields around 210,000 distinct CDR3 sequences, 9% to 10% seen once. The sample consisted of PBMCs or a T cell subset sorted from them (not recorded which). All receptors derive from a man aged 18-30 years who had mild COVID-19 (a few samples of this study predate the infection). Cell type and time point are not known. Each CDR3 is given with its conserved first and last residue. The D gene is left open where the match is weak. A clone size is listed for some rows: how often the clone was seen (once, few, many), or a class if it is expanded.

CDR3 DNA: TGTGCCAGCAGGTCAGGGGGTAGCAATCAGCCCCAGCATTTT
CDR3 protein: CASRSGGSNQPQHF
J gene: TRBJ1-5
V gene: TRBV6-2/TRBV6-3
clone size: .
D gene: TRBD1

CDR3 DNA: TGCGCCAGCAGCCCCGGTACTCTACTAGCGGGGGAAGAGACCCAGTACTTC
CDR3 protein: CASSPGTLLAGEETQYF
J gene: TRBJ2-5
V gene: TRBV5-1
clone size: .
D gene: TRBD2

CDR3 DNA: TGTGACACCAGGCATAGCAGGAACCCCGCATACAATGAGCAGTTCTTC
CDR3 protein: CDTRHSRNPAYNEQFF
J gene: TRBJ2-1
V gene: TRBV15
clone size: .
D gene: .

CDR3 DNA: TGCGCCAGCAGCTTGTATCTAGCACGCAATGAGCAGTTCTTC
CDR3 protein: CASSLYLARNEQFF
J gene: TRBJ2-1
V gene: TRBV5-1
clone size: many
D gene: .

CDR3 DNA: TGCGCCAGCTGGGGCAGGCTCGCTGGGGCCAACGTCCTGACTTTC
CDR3 protein: CASWGRLAGANVLTF
J gene: TRBJ2-6
V gene: TRBV5-1
clone size: many
D gene: .

CDR3 DNA: TGTGCCATCAGTGAGTCAAGACAGGGAGGAGAGACCCAGTACTTC
CDR3 protein: CAISESRQGGETQYF
J gene: TRBJ2-5
V gene: TRBV10-3
clone size: .
D gene: .

CDR3 DNA: TGTGCCAGCAGCCAAGCGGGGTTGGAGACCCAGTACTTC
CDR3 protein: CASSQAGLETQYF
J gene: TRBJ2-5
V gene: TRBV14
clone size: .
D gene: .

CDR3 DNA: TGCGCCAGCAGCTTTACGTCCGGGACGCCGGGGGGTGAGCAGTTCTTC
CDR3 protein: CASSFTSGTPGGEQFF
J gene: TRBJ2-1
V gene: TRBV5-1
clone size: few
D gene: TRBD2

CDR3 DNA: TGTGCCAGCAGCCAAGAAGATGGAAGCGCAGAAGAGACCCAGTACTTC
CDR3 protein: CASSQEDGSAEETQYF
J gene: TRBJ2-5
V gene: TRBV3-1
clone size: few
D gene: .

CDR3 DNA: TGTGCCAGCAGCTTAGGGCAGGGGAAGGGCTCCTATAATTCACCCCTCCACTTT
CDR3 protein: CASSLGQGKGSYNSPLHF
J gene: TRBJ1-6
V gene: TRBV7-2
clone size: .
D gene: .

CDR3 DNA: TGTGCCAGCAGTTTCAGGGGGTTAAGCAATCAGCCCCAGCATTTT
CDR3 protein: CASSFRGLSNQPQHF
J gene: TRBJ1-5
V gene: TRBV12-3/TRBV12-4
clone size: few
D gene: TRBD1

CDR3 DNA: TGCAGTGCTAGAGACGTTACGACGCCCCTCCACTTT
CDR3 protein: CSARDVTTPLHF
J gene: TRBJ1-6
V gene: TRBV20-1
clone size: few
D gene: .

CDR3 DNA: TGTGCCAGTTTAACCGGGGATACGGTAAAGGGCTACACCTTC
CDR3 protein: CASLTGDTVKGYTF
J gene: TRBJ1-2
V gene: TRBV28
clone size: .
D gene: .

CDR3 DNA: TGCAGCGTTGGTACAGGGAGGGCCCAGTACTTC
CDR3 protein: CSVGTGRAQYF
J gene: TRBJ2-5
V gene: TRBV29-1
clone size: .
D gene: .

CDR3 DNA: TGTGCCAGCAGTGCAATTCGACTAGCGGGCCGGGAGACCCAGTACTTC
CDR3 protein: CASSAIRLAGRETQYF
J gene: TRBJ2-5
V gene: TRBV7-2
clone size: many
D gene: TRBD2

CDR3 DNA: TGTGCCAGCAGCTACTCGTACTTCGCAGTAGCTTTCTTT
CDR3 protein: CASSYSYFAVAFF
J gene: TRBJ1-1
V gene: TRBV7-9
clone size: .
D gene: .

CDR3 DNA: TGCAGTGCTGCTAGAAACATGAATCAGCCCCAGCATTTT
CDR3 protein: CSAARNMNQPQHF
J gene: TRBJ1-5
V gene: TRBV20-1
clone size: .
D gene: .

CDR3 DNA: TGTGCCAGCAGTTTAGGGGGCCGGCATCAGCCCCAGCATTTT
CDR3 protein: CASSLGGRHQPQHF
J gene: TRBJ1-5
V gene: TRBV28
clone size: .
D gene: .

CDR3 DNA: TGTGCCAGCAGTGAACAAGGTTCACCCCTCCACTTT
CDR3 protein: CASSEQGSPLHF
J gene: TRBJ1-6
V gene: TRBV2
clone size: few
D gene: .

CDR3 DNA: TGTGCCACCAGCAGAAACAGGAACGACAATGAGCAGTTCTTC
CDR3 protein: CATSRNRNDNEQFF
J gene: TRBJ2-1
V gene: TRBV15
clone size: many
D gene: .

CDR3 DNA: TGTGCCAGCAGCTGGAAAGGAGTCTCCCAGAATTCACCCCTCCACTTT
CDR3 protein: CASSWKGVSQNSPLHF
J gene: TRBJ1-6
V gene: TRBV11-2
clone size: .
D gene: .

CDR3 DNA: TGTGCCAGCAGCTCAGGACAGTATGAAAAACTGTTTTTT
CDR3 protein: CASSSGQYEKLFF
J gene: TRBJ1-4
V gene: TRBV5-6
clone size: many
D gene: .

CDR3 DNA: TGCGCCAGCAGCGTTGCACCAGGGGTCTCCTACAATGAGCAGTTCTTC
CDR3 protein: CASSVAPGVSYNEQFF
J gene: TRBJ2-1
V gene: TRBV5-1
clone size: few
D gene: .

CDR3 DNA: TGTGCCAGCAGCCGGGACAGGATCTATGGCTACACCTTC
CDR3 protein: CASSRDRIYGYTF
J gene: TRBJ1-2
V gene: TRBV7-9
clone size: few
D gene: TRBD1

CDR3 DNA: TGCGCCAGCAGCTTAACCAGTGAAGAGACCCAGTACTTC
CDR3 protein: CASSLTSEETQYF
J gene: TRBJ2-5
V gene: TRBV5-1
clone size: .
D gene: .

CDR3 DNA: TGCGCCAGCAGCTTGGAGAATGAAAAACTGTTTTTT
CDR3 protein: CASSLENEKLFF
J gene: TRBJ1-4
V gene: TRBV5-1
clone size: many
D gene: .

CDR3 DNA: TGCGCCAGCAGTCGGACAGGGGAGGGCTACGAGCAGTACTTC
CDR3 protein: CASSRTGEGYEQYF
J gene: TRBJ2-7
V gene: TRBV10-1
clone size: .
D gene: TRBD1

CDR3 DNA: TGTGCCAGCAGTTGGGGGGGGGCGGTTCGGAACACTGAAGCTTTCTTT
CDR3 protein: CASSWGGAVRNTEAFF
J gene: TRBJ1-1
V gene: TRBV6-5
clone size: .
D gene: .

CDR3 DNA: TGTGCCAGCAGTGAAGGGGACGGCTATGGCTACACCTTC
CDR3 protein: CASSEGDGYGYTF
J gene: TRBJ1-2
V gene: TRBV6-1
clone size: .
D gene: .

CDR3 DNA: TGTGCCAGCAGTGAACTTACCGTCCAAGAGACCCAGTACTTC
CDR3 protein: CASSELTVQETQYF
J gene: TRBJ2-5
V gene: TRBV2
clone size: .
D gene: .

CDR3 DNA: TGTGCCAGCAGCTTACCCGGGGAGACCCAGTACTTC
CDR3 protein: CASSLPGETQYF
J gene: TRBJ2-5
V gene: TRBV7-6
clone size: many
D gene: .

CDR3 DNA: TGTGCCAGCAGCTCCCGTGTGGGGGCGGGCTACGAGCAGTACTTC
CDR3 protein: CASSSRVGAGYEQYF
J gene: TRBJ2-7
V gene: TRBV7-2
clone size: few
D gene: .

CDR3 DNA: TGCGCCAGCAGCTTCGACGGCGCGATTGAAGCTTTCTTT
CDR3 protein: CASSFDGAIEAFF
J gene: TRBJ1-1
V gene: TRBV5-1
clone size: .
D gene: .

CDR3 DNA: TGCGCCAGCAGCTTCGAGGGAGAATCTGGCTACACCTTC
CDR3 protein: CASSFEGESGYTF
J gene: TRBJ1-2
V gene: TRBV5-1
clone size: few
D gene: .

CDR3 DNA: TGTGCCAGCAGTTTGGAAGCGCAGACCCAGTACTTC
CDR3 protein: CASSLEAQTQYF
J gene: TRBJ2-5
V gene: TRBV28
clone size: .
D gene: .

CDR3 DNA: TGCAGTGCTAGGACTAGCGGGCCGTGGGAGCAGTACTTC
CDR3 protein: CSARTSGPWEQYF
J gene: TRBJ2-7
V gene: TRBV20-1
clone size: few
D gene: TRBD2

CDR3 DNA: TGTGCCAGCAGTTCTCTGGTTAGGACCAATGAGCAGTTCTTC
CDR3 protein: CASSSLVRTNEQFF
J gene: TRBJ2-1
V gene: TRBV6-2/TRBV6-3
clone size: .
D gene: .

CDR3 DNA: TGCGCCAGCAGCCCCCGGACAGGTCTAAACACAGATACGCAGTATTTT
CDR3 protein: CASSPRTGLNTDTQYF
J gene: TRBJ2-3
V gene: TRBV5-1
clone size: .
D gene: TRBD1

CDR3 DNA: TGCAGTGCTAGAGAGGGGAACACCGGGGAGCTGTTTTTT
CDR3 protein: CSAREGNTGELFF
J gene: TRBJ2-2
V gene: TRBV20-1
clone size: few
D gene: .

CDR3 DNA: TGCGCCAGCAGCGGGGGGACTGTGGGAGAGACCCAGTACTTC
CDR3 protein: CASSGGTVGETQYF
J gene: TRBJ2-5
V gene: TRBV5-1
clone size: .
D gene: .

CDR3 DNA: TGTGCCATCAGTGAGTCGGGGGTAACTGGGGCCAACGTCCTGACTTTC
CDR3 protein: CAISESGVTGANVLTF
J gene: TRBJ2-6
V gene: TRBV10-3
clone size: .
D gene: .